Below are 20 T cell receptor beta chains sequenced from a single sample in a study of T cell responses to AZD1222 COVID-19 vaccine. The table came from immunoSEQ multiplex PCR; TCRdb's copy has only in-frame clones and leaves some out. The sample contains roughly 15,000 clones, around 83% of which appear only once. The sequences come from peripheral blood, collected 28 days after the second AZD1222 dose. The receptors were sampled from an adult who received the AZD1222 COVID-19 vaccine.

The V and J genes are TRBV6-5 and TRBJ2-7; the match to TRBD2 covers 10 bases. The CDR3 contains 14 residues. Losses at the gene ends were 6 bases for V and 6 bases for J; bases not matched to a gene: 8. From germline, CDR1 is MNHEY and CDR2 SVGAGI. Here the CDR3 reads CASRRTSGGSEQYF. The CDR3 DNA is TGTGCCAGCAGGCGGACTAGCGGAGGGAGCGAGCAGTACTTC.

Notes on this clone: Within the sample, other DNA sequences also encode this same CDR3. The V gene is TRBV10-3, the J gene TRBJ2-3, with a tentative D call TRBD1 (6 bases). Looked up from germline, CDR1 is ENHRY and CDR2 is SYGVKD. The V end was cut by 9 bases, the J end by 5 bases, with 12 bases between. This CDR3 has 12 amino acids. CDR3 amino acids: CAIGTGRDTQYF. Here the CDR3 DNA reads TGTGCCATTGGCACAGGGCGAGATACGCAGTATTTT.

The V gene is TRBV28, the J gene TRBJ1-1; D unclear. The CDR3 has 16 residues. V was shortened by 7 bases and J by 0 bases, with 18 bases between the two germline ends. In germline, CDR1 is MDHEN, CDR2 SYDVKM. The CDR3 spells CASTAQMGSLNTEAFF. Written as DNA, the CDR3 is TGTGCCAGCACCGCACAGATGGGCAGCCTGAACACTGAAGCTTTCTTT.

The chain joins TRBV7-2 to TRBJ2-5; D remains unclear. The CDR3 has 14 amino acids. Germline V lookup: CDR1 SGHTA, CDR2 FQGNSA. Trimming cost V 7 bases and J 4 bases, with 16 bases left between them. CDR3 sequence: CASNQGLSRETQYF. The CDR3 coding sequence is TGTGCCAGCAACCAAGGGCTCAGCCGAGAGACCCAGTACTTC.

This chain uses TRBV11-2 with TRBJ1-3; D gene unclear. CDR1 and CDR2 from the germline V gene are SGHAT and FQNNGV. CDR3 length: 13 residues. The germline V and J ends were trimmed by 4 bases and 4 bases, with 8 bases remaining between them. CDR3 nucleotides: TGTGCCAGCAGCTCCCTACAGGGAAACACCATATATTTT. Protein product: CASSSLQGNTIYF. Full variable domain (outside the CDR3, taken from reference TRBV11-2 and TRBJ1-3): EAGVAQSPRYKIIEKRQSVAFWCNPISGHATLYWYQQILGQGPKLLIQFQNNGVVDDSQLPKDRFSAERLKGVDSTLKIQPAKLEDSAVYLCASSSLQGNTIYFGEGSWLTVV.

The chain links TRBV24-1 to TRBJ1-5; 7 bases align to TRBD1. Unmatched junction bases numbered 9, after V lost 7 bases and J lost 4 bases. Germline CDR1 reads KGHDR; CDR2 reads SFDVKD. There are 15 residues in the CDR3. The CDR3 region is CATSDRTGPNQPQHF. DNA for the CDR3: TGTGCCACCAGCGATCGGACAGGACCTAATCAGCCCCAGCATTTT.

This clone has only one observation. The rearrangement links TRBV10-3 to TRBJ2-1; TRBD1 aligns across 7 bases. Germline trimming cut 10 bases from V and 2 bases from J; bases unmatched to any gene: 8. The CDR3 covers 14 residues. Germline V gene lookup returns CDR1 ENHRY and CDR2 SYGVKD. The CDR3 spells CASSGTETYNEQFF. CDR3 coding DNA: TGTGCCAGCTCCGGGACAGAGACCTACAATGAGCAGTTCTTC.

The rearrangement joins TRBV9 to TRBJ2-1; 8 nucleotides line up with TRBD2. CDR3 size: 14 residues. Germline CDR1 SGDLS, CDR2 YYNGEE. Trimming at V came to 3 bases and at J to 10 bases, leaving 9 bases not matched to a gene. This CDR3 is CASSARTSFYEQFF. DNA for the CDR3: TGTGCCAGCAGCGCAAGGACTAGCTTCTACGAGCAGTTCTTC.

The chain carries TRBV2 and TRBJ1-5; no clear D. Germline loops: CDR1 SNHLY, CDR2 FYNNEI. The CDR3 covers 15 residues. V was trimmed by 4 bases and J by 4 bases, leaving 14 bases between them. CDR3 sequence (DNA): TGTGCCAGCAGTGTCCAGGACCGTTCGAATCAGCCCCAGCATTTT. Translation gives CASSVQDRSNQPQHF.

The chain recombines TRBV13 with TRBJ2-2; no definite D call. V shed 5 bases and J shed 6 bases, with 19 bases lying between them. In germline, CDR1 is PRHDT, CDR2 FYEKMQ (reference sequence). The CDR3 loop spans 16 amino acids. The CDR3, as DNA: TGTGCCAGCAGCCAATCAAGCCTCCGCAGGCCCGGGGAGCTGTTTTTT. Its protein is CASSQSSLRRPGELFF.

The genes are TRBV7-9 and TRBJ2-7, with D tentatively TRBD1 (6 bases). This CDR3 spans 12 amino acids. Trimming removed 5 bases from V and 4 bases from J, with 9 bases in between. In germline, CDR1 is SEHNR, CDR2 FQNEAQ (reference sequence). The chain's CDR3 is CASSRTAYEQYF. The CDR3, as DNA: TGTGCCAGCAGCCGGACAGCATACGAGCAGTACTTC.

The rearrangement joins TRBV11-2 to TRBJ1-5; 7 bases align to TRBD1. The CDR3 loop spans 15 amino acids. Germline V gives CDR1 SGHAT, CDR2 FQNNGV. V lost 6 bases, J lost 1 base, and 6 bases stayed unmatched. CDR3 DNA: TGTGCCAGCAGTCTAGAGGGACAGAGCAATCAGCCCCAGCATTTT. Translation gives CASSLEGQSNQPQHF. Combining the CDR3 with reference TRBV11-2 and TRBJ1-5 gives the whole variable domain EAGVAQSPRYKIIEKRQSVAFWCNPISGHATLYWYQQILGQGPKLLIQFQNNGVVDDSQLPKDRFSAERLKGVDSTLKIQPAKLEDSAVYLCASSLEGQSNQPQHFGDGTRLSIL.

The gene calls are TRBV5-6 and TRBJ2-7, with D maybe TRBD1 (6 bases). CDR1 SGHDT and CDR2 YYEEEE come from the germline V gene. V was pared by 4 bases and J by 4 bases, with 12 bases between. This CDR3 contains 13 residues. CDR3 in DNA: TGTGCCAGCAGCCAGGGACATCTTTACGAGCAGTACTTC. Its translation is CASSQGHLYEQYF.

The V call is TRBV7-2, the J call TRBJ1-5, with 8 positions matching TRBD1. This CDR3 comprises 15 residues. Germline loops: CDR1 SGHTA, CDR2 FQGNSA. V lost 6 bases, J lost 6 bases, and 10 bases stayed unmatched. The CDR3 spells CASSPLTGGGQPQHF. The CDR3 coding sequence is TGTGCCAGCAGTCCTCTTACAGGGGGTGGTCAGCCCCAGCATTTT.

This chain connects TRBV6-5 to TRBJ2-1; 10 bases are shared with TRBD1. The CDR3 length is 14 residues. V lost 2 bases to trimming and J lost 9 bases; unmatched junction nucleotides: 4. Germline values: CDR1 MNHEY, CDR2 SVGAGI. DNA for the CDR3: TGTGCCAGCAGTTACGGGACAGGGGTCAGTGAGCAGTTCTTC. Protein sequence: CASSYGTGVSEQFF.

J is TRBJ1-2 and V is TRBV27, with D hard to call. CDR1 and CDR2 from the germline V gene are MNHEY and SMNVEV (reference sequence). Trimming stripped 2 bases from V and 8 bases from J, with 18 bases between. This CDR3 has 15 amino acids. Here the CDR3 reads CASSLLSESYQGYTF. The CDR3 DNA follows: TGTGCCAGCAGTTTACTCTCCGAGTCGTATCAGGGCTACACCTTC.

The chain links TRBV7-2 to TRBJ2-7, with D possibly matching TRBD1 (6 bases). Germline V gene data show CDR1 as SGHTA and CDR2 as FQGNSA. Trimming shortened V by 6 bases and J by 1 base, and 10 bases separated the two germline ends. The CDR3 has 13 amino acids. CDR3 loop: CASRNRESYEQYF. The CDR3 coding sequence is TGTGCCAGCAGAAACAGGGAATCCTACGAGCAGTACTTC.

The V call is TRBV30, the J call TRBJ1-6; TRBD1 matches 7 bases. CDR3 length equals 16 residues. V lost 4 bases to trimming and J lost 3 bases; unmatched junction nucleotides: 9. CDR1 and CDR2 from the germline V gene are GTSNPN and SVGIG (reference sequence). The CDR3: CAWTTQGDLYNSPLHF. Here the CDR3 DNA reads TGTGCCTGGACCACCCAGGGGGACCTCTATAATTCACCCCTCCACTTT.

The chain combines TRBV27 with TRBJ1-2; no clear D. The germline gives CDR1 MNHEY, CDR2 SMNVEV (reference sequence). This CDR3 has 16 amino acids. V dropped 2 bases and J dropped 4 bases, with 17 bases sitting between them. In nucleotides, the CDR3 is TGTGCCAGCAGTTTAAGCGGACGTACTTTCGGCTATGGCTACACCTTC. It yields the protein CASSLSGRTFGYGYTF.

This clone has only a few counts. This sequence joins TRBV11-2 and TRBJ1-5; 7 bases fit TRBD1. V dropped 4 bases and J dropped 6; count of bases not matched to a gene: 3. CDR1 and CDR2 (germline): SGHAT, FQNNGV. This CDR3 region has 13 residues. CDR3 amino acids: CASSSDRAQPQHF. Here the CDR3 DNA reads TGTGCCAGCAGCTCCGACAGGGCTCAGCCCCAGCATTTT.